This T cell receptor (beta chain) emerged from a study of shared clonotypes between healthy human individuals. CD45RO-negative cells were positively selected for CCR7, leaving out terminally differentiated effector memory CD45RA+ cells. Libraries were prepared by immunoSEQ multiplex PCR; TCRdb keeps only in-frame clonotypes and omits some of them. The table lists about 820,000 clones, 85% to 95% of them singletons. Germline assignment: CDR1 MNHNS and CDR2 SASEGT. Trimming cost V 10 bases and J 8 bases, with 14 bases left between them. CDR3 length: 12 residues. The genes are TRBV6-1 and TRBJ1-4, with no clear D. Material for sequencing was naive CD8+ T cells sorted from blood. This TCR was recovered from a man aged 25-45 years in good health. In nucleotides, the CDR3 is TGTGCCATCGGATCCGAGGAGGAAAAACTGTTTTTT. Protein product: CAIGSEEEKLFF.